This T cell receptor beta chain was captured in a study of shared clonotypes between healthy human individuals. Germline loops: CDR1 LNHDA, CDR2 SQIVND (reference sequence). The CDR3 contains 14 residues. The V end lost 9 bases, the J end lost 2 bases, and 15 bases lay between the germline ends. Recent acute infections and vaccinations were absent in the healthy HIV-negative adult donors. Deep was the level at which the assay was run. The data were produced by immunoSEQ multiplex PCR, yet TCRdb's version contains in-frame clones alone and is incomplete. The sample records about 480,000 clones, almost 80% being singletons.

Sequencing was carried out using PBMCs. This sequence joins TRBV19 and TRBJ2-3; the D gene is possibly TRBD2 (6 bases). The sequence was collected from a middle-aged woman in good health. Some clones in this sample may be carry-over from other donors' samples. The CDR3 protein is CASRTTLSTDTQYF. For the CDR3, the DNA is TGTGCCAGCCGGACTACCCTCTCCACAGATACGCAGTATTTT.